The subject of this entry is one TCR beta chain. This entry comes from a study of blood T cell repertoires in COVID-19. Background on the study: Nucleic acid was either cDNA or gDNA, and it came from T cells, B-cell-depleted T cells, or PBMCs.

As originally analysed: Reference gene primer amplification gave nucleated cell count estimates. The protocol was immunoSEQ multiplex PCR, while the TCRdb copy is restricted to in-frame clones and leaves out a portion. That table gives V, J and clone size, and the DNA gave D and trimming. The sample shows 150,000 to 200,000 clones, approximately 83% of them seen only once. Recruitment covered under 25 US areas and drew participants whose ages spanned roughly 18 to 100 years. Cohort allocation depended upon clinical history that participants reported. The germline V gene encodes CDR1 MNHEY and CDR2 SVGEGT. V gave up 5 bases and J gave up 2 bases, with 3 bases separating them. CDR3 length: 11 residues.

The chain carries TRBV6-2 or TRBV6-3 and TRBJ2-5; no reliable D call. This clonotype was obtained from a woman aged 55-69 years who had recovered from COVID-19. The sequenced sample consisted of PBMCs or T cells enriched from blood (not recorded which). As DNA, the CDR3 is TGTGCCAGCAGTCATCAAGAGACCCAGTACTTC. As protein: CASSHQETQYF.